The entry below describes one T cell receptor beta chain. A read error may account for a junction end that differs from germline. Per the germline V gene, CDR1 is MDHEN and CDR2 is SYDVKM. This CDR3 is 12 amino acids long. The study ran its PCR with 60 Vbeta and 13 Jbeta primers. Clones were sequenced by immunoSEQ multiplex PCR, and TCRdb holds only the in-frame ones, with some missing. The sample shows under 130,000 clones, approximately 86% of them seen only once. The sample belongs to a study of cytomegalovirus exposure and HLA in healthy donors. The specimen was PBMCs. This TCR derives from a man between 18 and 29 years old in good health and CMV-seronegative. The V gene is TRBV28, the J gene TRBJ1-5; D remains ambiguous. The CDR3 DNA sequence: TGTGCCAGCAGTTTATATTCTCAGCGCCAGCATTTT. Protein sequence: CASSLYSQRQHF. The full variable domain, with the rest looked up from reference TRBV28 and TRBJ1-5, is DVKVTQSSRYLVKRTGEKVFLECVQDMDHENMFWYRQDPGLGLRLIYFSYDVKMKEKGDIPEGYSVSREKKERFSLILESASTNQTSMYLCASSLYSQRQHFGDGTRLSIL.